The source of this T cell receptor (beta chain) is a study of identical twins. This clonotype has ten or more counts. The antigen is unknown. A universal primer site was added by template switching, and unique molecular identifiers were carried by the cDNA. TCRdb reprocessed the 5' RACE reads with MiXCR, giving one entry per CDR3 protein. The sample includes approximately 230,000 distinct CDR3 sequences, 6.5% seen only once; the top ten take roughly 15%. V shed 0 bases, J shed 3 bases, and the junction held 7 bases outside the gene matches. The CDR3 consists of 17 residues. Per the germline V gene, CDR1 is SGHKS and CDR2 is YYEKEE (reference sequence). Overall study results and limits: Sharing of beta out-of-frame sequences by twins showed a weaker excess.

The same sample was also used in a study of T cells expressing NK-cell markers. This second study says: Of eight sequenced donors, seven were HCMV-seropositive and one HCMV-seronegative.

The rearrangement links TRBV5-5 to TRBJ2-1; 9 bases line up with TRBD2. The sample taken for sequencing was CD8+ T cells sorted from blood. This TCR came from a woman between 18 and 29 years old in good health. CDR3 nucleotides: TGTGCCAGCAGCTTGGGAGGTAGCGGGGGATACTACAATGAGCAGTTCTTC. Translating gives CASSLGGSGGYYNEQFF.